The next 5 T cell receptor beta chains were all read from a single sample in a study of shared clonotypes between healthy human individuals. Method: immunoSEQ multiplex PCR; TCRdb's copy keeps in-frame clones and lacks some. The sample lists roughly 500,000 clones, 81% occurring once. Sequencing used PBMCs. All receptors come from a woman aged 40-49 years in good health. Some clones in this sample may be carry-over from other donors' samples.

The CDR3 loop is CASSPLDRNYGYTF. The CDR3 DNA reads TGTGCCAGCTCGCCCTTGGACAGGAACTATGGCTACACCTTC. The chain joins TRBV18 to TRBJ1-2; 7 bases agree with TRBD1. The CDR3 contains 14 residues. With V trimmed by 6 bases and J by 2 bases, 6 bases remained unmatched. CDR1 is KGHSH and CDR2 is LQKENI in the germline V gene. Complete variable domain (other parts from reference TRBV18 and TRBJ1-2): NAGVMQNPRHLVRRRGQEARLRCSPMKGHSHVYWYRQLPEEGLKFMVYLQKENIIDESGMPKERFSAEFPKEGPSILRIQQVVRGDSAAYFCASSPLDRNYGYTFGSGTRLTVV.

This chain connects TRBV28 to TRBJ1-2; 12 bases are shared with TRBD1. Germline CDR1 and CDR2: MDHEN and SYDVKM. The CDR3 has 14 residues. V dropped 6 bases and J dropped 8; count of bases not matched to a gene: 7. CDR3 sequence: CASSPGTGGRGYTF. Written as DNA, the CDR3 is TGTGCCAGCAGCCCCGGGACAGGGGGCCGCGGCTACACCTTC.

In its sample, this clone was seen a few times. The V and J genes are TRBV5-1 and TRBJ2-3, with 8 bases aligning to TRBD2. Germline V gives CDR1 SGHRS, CDR2 YFSETQ. This CDR3 comprises 14 residues. J gave up 9 bases and V 6 bases, and 12 bases lay outside the gene matches. The CDR3 spells CASNDGGRSGTQYF. As DNA, the CDR3 is TGCGCCAGCAACGACGGCGGGAGGTCGGGAACGCAGTATTTT.

J is TRBJ1-2 and V is TRBV5-1, with no clear D. CDR1 and CDR2 (germline): SGHRS, YFSETQ. Trimming shortened V by 0 bases and J by 5 bases, and 20 bases separated the two germline ends. This CDR3 is built from 17 residues. CDR3 loop: CASSLARDSEPPYGYTF. The CDR3 coding sequence is TGCGCCAGCAGCTTGGCTCGTGACTCCGAGCCGCCGTATGGCTACACCTTC. The complete variable domain, with remaining parts taken from reference TRBV5-1 and TRBJ1-2, reads KAGVTQTPRYLIKTRGQQVTLSCSPISGHRSVSWYQQTPGQGLQFLFEYFSETQRNKGNFPGRFSGRQFSNSRSEMNVSTLELGDSALYLCASSLARDSEPPYGYTFGSGTRLTVV.

The table lists this clone with a few counts. This chain connects TRBV2 to TRBJ2-5; perhaps TRBD1 as D (5 bases). Germline assignment: CDR1 SNHLY and CDR2 FYNNEI. The CDR3 is made up of 17 amino acids. V lost 0 bases, J lost 1 base, and 15 bases lay in between. This CDR3 is CASSEAGRGKIQETQYF. The CDR3 bases are TGTGCCAGCAGTGAAGCGGGGCGTGGTAAAATCCAAGAGACCCAGTACTTC.